The subject of this entry is one TCR beta chain. Its antigen is currently unknown. CDR1 LGHDT and CDR2 YNNKEL come from the germline V gene (reference sequence). Trimming stripped 1 base from V and 0 bases from J, with 10 bases between. The CDR3 is made up of 15 amino acids. RNA, at roughly 0.45 to 1 ug, was reverse transcribed with random hexamers. TCR beta CDR3 was amplified by immunoSEQ covering 54 Vbeta and 13 Jbeta. MiXCR, applied by TCRdb to the immunoSEQ multiplex PCR reads, yields one record per CDR3 protein. The sample holds under 150,000 distinct CDR3 sequences; 94% are singletons and the top ten take 0.27%. CD8+ and CD4+ T cells taken from blood had their TCR beta sequenced. Controls were healthy donors chosen to match patients in age and sex. The sample originates from a study of CD8 T cells in Susac syndrome. General study results and limits: An acknowledgment was made by the study that its TCR sequencing and HLA analysis involved relatively few individuals.

Sequenced input: CD8+ T cells from PBMCs. The TCR comes from a human donor in good health. The chain uses TRBV3-1 and TRBJ2-7; D not certain. CDR3 nucleotide sequence: TGTGCCAGCAGCCAAGCCTGGGCGATCTCCTACGAGCAGTACTTC. Translated: CASSQAWAISYEQYF.